The 4 T cell receptor beta chains listed next were all sequenced from one sample in a study of shared T cell receptors in the human thymus. Clones were sequenced by immunoSEQ multiplex PCR, and TCRdb holds only the in-frame ones, with some missing. The sample yields some 700,000 clones, roughly 90% seen once. The same data also went into a second study, on human thymus T cells.

Specimen: thymocytes. These receptors were obtained from a boy under three years old with a congenital heart defect.

This rearrangement joins TRBV14 to TRBJ2-5; the match to TRBD1 covers 7 bases. The V gene's germline CDR1 is SGHDN and CDR2 FVKESK. Losses at the gene ends were 5 bases for V and 4 bases for J; bases not matched to a gene: 13. The CDR3 spans 16 residues. The CDR3 region is CASSARDRRERETQYF. The DNA of the CDR3 is TGTGCCAGCAGCGCCCGGGACAGAAGGGAACGAGAGACCCAGTACTTC.

The rearrangement joins TRBV5-4 to TRBJ2-7, with D possibly being TRBD2 (5 bases). CDR1 is SGHNT and CDR2 is YYREEE in the germline V gene (reference sequence). This CDR3 has 14 amino acids. V was cut by 4 bases and J by 4 bases, with 15 bases left in between. CDR3 loop: CASSPRTGIYEQYF. The CDR3 DNA follows: TGTGCCAGCAGCCCGAGGACGGGGATATACGAGCAGTACTTC.

The rearrangement joins TRBV5-4 to TRBJ1-1, with TRBD1 matching 9 bases. This CDR3 region has 17 residues. Germline lookup yields CDR1 SGHNT and CDR2 YYREEE (reference sequence). The trim removed 2 bases at V and 0 bases at J, leaving 8 bases unmatched. The chain's CDR3 is CASSFRGTGPMNTEAFF. The CDR3 DNA follows: TGTGCCAGCAGCTTCAGGGGGACAGGGCCTATGAACACTGAAGCTTTCTTT.

The chain joins TRBV11-1 to TRBJ2-2; 7 positions match TRBD1. Germline trimming cut 5 bases from V and 5 bases from J; bases unmatched to any gene: 8. The CDR3 is 15 amino acids. Germline V lookup: CDR1 SGHAT, CDR2 FQDESV (reference sequence). CDR3 sequence reads: CASSTDRVRTGELFF. CDR3 nucleotides: TGTGCCAGCAGCACCGACAGGGTGCGGACCGGGGAGCTGTTTTTT.